The 12 T cell receptor beta chains below come from one sample, sequenced in a study of beta chain features in type 1 diabetes. The entirety of the isolated RNA underwent reverse transcription, so expressed TCRB transcripts were sequenced. Profiled with immunoSEQ multiplex PCR; TCRdb holds only in-frame clones, not every one. Seen here are over 650,000 clones, roughly an eighth observed once, and the top ten hold just under 0.04%. General observations from the study: Type 1 diabetes patients had moderately but significantly shorter TCRB CDR3s in all four CD4+ subsets.

Their recognized antigens are unknown. Sequencing input: naive CD4+ T cells from blood. Receptor source: a man younger than 35 with type 1 diabetes.

The sample holds a few counts of this clone. The chain combines TRBV2 with TRBJ2-7; D might be TRBD2 (6 bases). The CDR3 length is 14 residues. Germline V lookup: CDR1 SNHLY, CDR2 FYNNEI. The ends were cut back, 1 base at V and 6 bases at J, with 13 bases in the middle. The CDR3 region has the DNA TGTGCCAGCAGTGAAGTCTCCCGGGGAGGCGAGCAGTACTTC. This translates into CASSEVSRGGEQYF.

The chain employs TRBV30 and TRBJ1-5, with TRBD1 as a possible D gene (5 bases). In germline, CDR1 is GTSNPN, CDR2 SVGIG (reference sequence). Trimming took off 0 bases at V and 7 bases at J, with 10 bases between the two ends. The CDR3 is 13 amino acids. CDR3 nucleotides: TGTGCCTGGAGTGTACGGGGGGAGCAGCCCCAGCATTTT. It yields the protein CAWSVRGEQPQHF.

The sample holds a few counts of this clone. This chain joins TRBV11-2 and TRBJ2-7; D is perhaps TRBD1 (5 bases). V shed 1 base and J shed 3 bases, with 13 bases lying between them. CDR3 size: 15 residues. Germline V gene data show CDR1 as SGHAT and CDR2 as FQNNGV. In DNA form, the CDR3 reads TGTGCCAGCAGCTTAGTTAGGGGCAAAGGCTACGAGCAGTACTTC. Translation gives CASSLVRGKGYEQYF.

The V call is TRBV20-1, the J call TRBJ2-1, with D uncertain. Deletions cut 6 bases from V and 10 bases from J, with 13 bases between. The CDR3 contains 11 residues. The V gene's germline CDR1 is DFQATT and CDR2 SNEGSKA (reference sequence). CDR3 nucleotides: TGCAGTGCCCCCTCTGGAACAGAGCAGTTCTTC. It yields the protein CSAPSGTEQFF.

The V gene is TRBV7-2, the J gene TRBJ2-1; D gene unclear. The CDR3 has 13 amino acids. V was trimmed by 4 bases and J by 5 bases, leaving 9 bases between them. The germline CDR1 and CDR2 sequences are SGHTA and FQGNSA. The CDR3 region is CASSSDLNNEQFF. In DNA, the CDR3 is TGTGCCAGCAGCTCGGACCTGAACAATGAGCAGTTCTTC. Drawing the rest from reference TRBV7-2 and TRBJ2-1, the complete variable domain is GAGVSQSPSNKVTEKGKDVELRCDPISGHTALYWYRQSLGQGLEFLIYFQGNSAPDKSGLPSDRFSAERTGGSVSTLTIQRTQQEDSAVYLCASSSDLNNEQFFGPGTRLTVL.

This clone has a handful of counts. For the CDR3, the DNA is TGTGCCTGGAGTCATGGCTCTGGAAACACCATATATTTT. This sequence encodes CAWSHGSGNTIYF. The chain is built from TRBV30 and TRBJ1-3, with no clear D. This CDR3 is 13 amino acids long. CDR1 and CDR2 from the germline V gene are GTSNPN and SVGIG (reference sequence). With 2 bases removed from V and 0 bases from J, the gap between germline ends came to 5 bases.

The gene calls are TRBV2 and TRBJ1-5; D possibly corresponds to TRBD1 (5 bases). This CDR3 region has 14 residues. The germline V gene has CDR1 SNHLY and CDR2 FYNNEI. Trimming shortened V by 4 bases and J by 0 bases, and 7 bases separated the two germline ends. This chain's CDR3 is CASSVRGSNQPQHF. The CDR3 region has the DNA TGTGCCAGCAGTGTAAGGGGTAGCAATCAGCCCCAGCATTTT.

This clone appeared a few times. This sequence joins TRBV18 and TRBJ2-3; D is possibly TRBD1 (5 bases). The V and J ends lost 1 base and 2 bases respectively, with 10 bases between them. Germline V gene data show CDR1 as KGHSH and CDR2 as LQKENI. CDR3 length: 15 residues. The CDR3 DNA follows: TGTGCCAGCTCACCACGTGGACACGACACAGATACGCAGTATTTT. Amino acid sequence: CASSPRGHDTDTQYF. Variable domain in full (rest from reference TRBV18 and TRBJ2-3): NAGVMQNPRHLVRRRGQEARLRCSPMKGHSHVYWYRQLPEEGLKFMVYLQKENIIDESGMPKERFSAEFPKEGPSILRIQQVVRGDSAAYFCASSPRGHDTDTQYFGPGTRLTVL.

The sample holds a few counts of this clone. The rearrangement links TRBV29-1 to TRBJ1-1; unclear D gene. V lost 6 bases to trimming and J lost 7 bases, with 15 bases between them. Germline V gene lookup returns CDR1 SQVTM and CDR2 ANQGSEA. The CDR3 is 12 residues long. The CDR3 loop is CSVSLLADEAFF. The CDR3 nucleotides are TGCAGCGTCAGCCTTTTAGCGGATGAAGCTTTCTTT.

This sequence joins TRBV9 and TRBJ2-2; D perhaps matches TRBD2 (6 bases). Germline CDR1 SGDLS, CDR2 YYNGEE. V was clipped by 0 bases and J by 5 bases, with 14 bases between them. CDR3 length equals 16 residues. DNA for the CDR3: TGTGCCAGCAGCGTAGACGGAGGGGCTTTGACCGGGGAGCTGTTTTTT. It encodes CASSVDGGALTGELFF.

The genes are TRBV7-6 and TRBJ2-1; no clear D gene. Trimming left V 0 bases short and J 9 bases short, with 3 bases between. The CDR3 runs to 11 residues. CDR1 is SGHVS and CDR2 is FNYEAQ in the germline V gene. The CDR3 here is CASSLAAEQFF. The CDR3 DNA follows: TGTGCCAGCAGCTTAGCAGCTGAGCAGTTCTTC.

About this clone itself: The junction and the germline gene differ at one end; a read error may be behind it. The chain has TRBV7-7 and TRBJ2-1; D gene uncertain. Germline CDR1 SSHAT, CDR2 FNYEAQ (reference sequence). The CDR3 runs to 13 residues. The CDR3 nucleotides read TGTGCTAGCAGCTACGGCAACGACAATGAGCAGTTCTTC. Residues: CASSYGNDNEQFF.